This TCR beta chain was sequenced during a study of T cell changes during pregnancy in multiple sclerosis. Clones were sequenced by immunoSEQ multiplex PCR, and TCRdb holds only the in-frame ones, with some missing. The sample has 55,000 to 95,000 clones, 85% to 95% seen once; the top ten hold approximately 2%. This clone was counted once. The CDR3 is 15 amino acids. Unmatched junction bases numbered 8, after V lost 6 bases and J lost 6 bases. Germline V gene lookup returns CDR1 MNHNY and CDR2 SVGAGI (reference sequence). The TCR comes from a female donor in good health, enrolled as a control in a pregnancy study. The sequencing used peripheral blood, collected in the second trimester of pregnancy. J is TRBJ1-6 and V is TRBV6-6; 7 bases align to TRBD1. Here the CDR3 reads CASSKPGTANSPLHF. DNA of the CDR3: TGTGCCAGCAGCAAACCCGGGACAGCTAATTCACCCCTCCACTTT.